In its sample, the clone carrying this T cell receptor beta chain ranks as medium-sized. Its antigen is unidentified. Time point of the sample: sample taken at primary tumor resection. Untreated early-stage non-small cell lung cancer patients, 72 in total, were the donors. Whole RNA, which was extracted from tumor, nontumor lung tissue or frozen PBMC, was sequenced without any cell sorting. The data were obtained in a study of spatial heterogeneity in lung cancer. Across the whole study: Sequencing consistently turned up more beta-chain sequences than alpha-chain sequences.

Carried by each TCR cDNA molecule was a unique molecular identifier. Via MiXCR, TCRdb re-called the 5' RACE reads, giving one row per CDR3 protein. The sample lists some 3,200 distinct CDR3 sequences; about a sixth were seen once. Study results and limitations: Tumoral mutation counts were tracked by counts of expanded intratumoral alpha and beta TCRs.

Looked up from germline, CDR1 is SGHTA and CDR2 is FQGNSA. V lost 6 bases and J 2 bases, leaving 10 bases between the germline ends. The CDR3 has 13 amino acids. The gene calls are TRBV7-2 and TRBJ2-5; D is possibly TRBD2 (5 bases). This receptor was taken from a male donor with early-stage non-small cell lung cancer. The sample in question was lung tumor tissue, obtained at surgery. DNA for the CDR3: TGTGCCAGCAGTGGAGGAACGCAAGAGACCCAGTACTTC. It specifies CASSGGTQETQYF.